The next 30 T cell receptor beta chains were all read from a single sample in a study of blood T cells in healthy people across ages. With a J-beta primer mix and a sample-barcoded 5' primer, a second PCR ran about 7 to 11 cycles. Using its own MiXCR run on the 5' RACE reads, TCRdb lists one record per CDR3 protein. Among 600,000 to 850,000 distinct CDR3 sequences, 35% to 45% were seen once, and the ten largest hold less than 25%. The specimen sequenced was blood. These receptors were collected from a woman in her sixties or seventies in good health.

This clonotype was recorded only once. This chain connects TRBV15 to TRBJ2-5; D is perhaps TRBD1 or TRBD2 (5 bases each). Deletions cut 1 base from V and 5 bases from J, with 8 bases between. The CDR3 is 13 residues long. Germline V gene sequence: CDR1 LNHNV, CDR2 YYDKDF (reference sequence). The CDR3 loop is CATSRVGEETQYF. CDR3 coding DNA: TGTGCCACCAGCAGAGTAGGGGAGGAGACCCAGTACTTC.

The chain is built from TRBV4-3 and TRBJ2-3, with 9 nucleotides matching TRBD1. CDR1 and CDR2 (germline): LGHNA, YSLEER. CDR3 length: 16 amino acids. V lost 0 bases to trimming and J lost 3 bases; unmatched junction nucleotides: 4. CDR3 nucleotides: TGCGCCAGCAGCCAAGATTGGACAGGGGTGACAGATACGCAGTATTTT. It yields the protein CASSQDWTGVTDTQYF.

The chain couples TRBV29-1 to TRBJ2-3; 13 bases are a match to TRBD2. The CDR3 runs to 16 residues. Germline CDR1 reads SQVTM; CDR2 reads ANQGSEA. The V gene end was trimmed by 6 bases and the J gene end by 7 bases; junction bases not matched to a gene: 13. The CDR3 is CSVPPTLAGGRNTQYF. In DNA, the CDR3 is TGCAGCGTCCCCCCGACACTAGCGGGGGGGCGGAATACGCAGTATTTT.

The chain carries TRBV4-3 and TRBJ2-3; 16 bases fit TRBD2. V lost 0 bases and J lost 3; bases outside the gene matches: 6. This CDR3 spans 19 amino acids. Germline V CDR1 and CDR2: LGHNA, YSLEER. This chain's CDR3 is CASSQEGGTSGRGTDTQYF. The CDR3 DNA reads TGCGCCAGCAGCCAAGAAGGAGGGACTAGCGGGAGGGGGACAGATACGCAGTATTTT.

This clonotype was counted a few times. The rearrangement joins TRBV12-5 to TRBJ2-1; 10 bases agree with TRBD2. J was trimmed by 5 bases and V by 0 bases; bases with no gene match: 4. Germline CDR1 is LGHNT and CDR2 is FRNRAP. This CDR3 spans 16 amino acids. CDR3 residues: CASGLVRTSGDNEQFF. The CDR3 bases are TGTGCTAGTGGTTTGGTACGAACTAGCGGGGACAATGAGCAGTTCTTC.

The chain carries TRBV20-1 and TRBJ2-1; 16 nucleotides match TRBD2. The CDR3 has 18 residues. Germline V gives CDR1 DFQATT, CDR2 SNEGSKA (reference sequence). Germline trimming cut 4 bases from V and 1 base from J; bases unmatched to any gene: 7. Here the CDR3 DNA reads TGCAGTGCTACTCCGGGACTAGCGGGAGGGATATCCTACAATGAGCAGTTCTTC. Its protein is CSATPGLAGGISYNEQFF.

The gene calls are TRBV25-1 and TRBJ2-5; TRBD1 might be the D (5 bases). The CDR3 consists of 16 residues. Germline assignment: CDR1 MGHDK and CDR2 SYGVNS. V was shortened by 3 bases and J by 1 base, with 15 bases between the two germline ends. CDR3 sequence (DNA): TGTGCCAGCAGTGAGACGGCAGGGATAGGCCAAGAGACCCAGTACTTC. It codes for CASSETAGIGQETQYF.

V is TRBV6-2 or TRBV6-3 and J is TRBJ2-5; D not resolved. The J call may be wrong; the DNA end is better matched by TRBJ2-7. Germline V CDR1 and CDR2: MNHEY, SVGEGT. This CDR3 has 11 amino acids. The CDR3 reads CASSYSSEQYF. CDR3 bases: TGTGCCAGCAGTTACTCGTCCGAGCAGTACTTC.

This clonotype has only one observation. The chain carries TRBV4-2 and TRBJ2-1; no definite D call. Near its end, the DNA agrees better with TRBJ2-7, so the J call may be wrong. The CDR3 contains 14 residues. In germline, CDR1 is LGHNA, CDR2 YNFKEQ. CDR3 region: CASSQVGLGNEQYF. CDR3 sequence (DNA): TGTGCCAGCAGCCAAGTCGGGCTAGGTAATGAGCAGTACTTC.

This chain uses TRBV4-2 with TRBJ2-1; no definite D call. V was cut by 0 bases and J by 0 bases, with 9 bases left in between. The germline CDR1 and CDR2 sequences are LGHNA and YNFKEQ. The CDR3 totals 16 residues. In DNA, the CDR3 is TGTGCCAGCAGCCAAGAACTAACGCCCTCCTACAATGAGCAGTTCTTC. Translation: CASSQELTPSYNEQFF.

A few counts support this clonotype. A much larger clonotype is one base distant, so this may be a read error. V gene TRBV7-2 combines with J gene TRBJ2-5; 7 bases are a match to TRBD2. CDR3 length equals 14 residues. The germline V gene has CDR1 SGHTA and CDR2 FQGNSA. Losses at the gene ends were 3 bases for V and 11 bases for J; bases not matched to a gene: 12. CDR3 sequence reads: CASSFKTSSGEQYF. The CDR3 DNA reads TGTGCCAGCAGCTTTAAGACTAGCTCCGGTGAGCAGTACTTC.

This clonotype showed up just a few times. This chain links TRBV3-1 with TRBJ1-1, with 8 bases aligning to TRBD1. Germline V lookup: CDR1 LGHDT, CDR2 YNNKEL (reference sequence). The CDR3 loop spans 14 amino acids. Unmatched junction bases numbered 5, after V lost 3 bases and J lost 5 bases. The CDR3 protein is CASSQLDRGTEAFF. The CDR3 DNA is TGTGCCAGCAGCCAGCTCGACAGGGGAACTGAAGCTTTCTTT.

The genes are TRBV6-2 or TRBV6-3 and TRBJ2-1; D perhaps matches TRBD1 (7 bases). The J call may be mistaken, given a closer DNA end match to TRBJ2-7. This CDR3 contains 11 residues. The germline CDR1 and CDR2 sequences are MNHEY and SVGEGT. The CDR3 region is CAGGTDNEQYF. The CDR3 DNA reads as TGTGCCGGGGGGACAGACAATGAGCAGTACTTC.

The rearrangement joins TRBV6-2 or TRBV6-3 to TRBJ1-1; D is uncertain. V lost 2 bases to trimming and J lost 3 bases, with 7 bases between them. Germline CDR1 is MNHEY and CDR2 is SVGEGT. The CDR3 runs to 13 residues. CDR3 protein: CASSYLGHTEAFF. The DNA of the CDR3 is TGTGCCAGCAGTTACCTCGGGCACACTGAAGCTTTCTTT.

The chain combines TRBV20-1 with TRBJ2-1; possibly TRBD1 for D (6 bases). Germline V lookup: CDR1 DFQATT, CDR2 SNEGSKA (reference sequence). CDR3 length: 12 residues. CDR3 residues: CRVDSAYNEQFF. Here the CDR3 DNA reads TGCAGGGTGGACAGTGCTTACAATGAGCAGTTCTTC.

This rearrangement joins TRBV6-5 to TRBJ2-1; 8 positions agree with TRBD1. The CDR3 covers 13 residues. With 4 bases clipped from V and 10 bases from J, the junction kept 6 bases outside the gene matches. Germline V gives CDR1 MNHEY, CDR2 SVGAGI. The CDR3 is CASSFDRGIEQFF. DNA of the CDR3: TGTGCCAGCAGTTTTGACAGGGGTATAGAGCAGTTCTTC.

This clonotype has only a few counts. The chain uses TRBV6-6 and TRBJ2-5; D gene uncertain. The CDR3 contains 13 residues. Trimming took off 2 bases at V and 8 bases at J, with 12 bases between the two ends. Germline values: CDR1 MNHNY, CDR2 SVGAGI (reference sequence). The CDR3 loop reads CASSYVSKGTQYF. The CDR3 nucleotides read TGTGCCAGCAGTTACGTCAGTAAGGGCACCCAGTACTTC.

The chain couples TRBV15 to TRBJ1-2; no definite D call. V lost 4 bases and J 7 bases, leaving 13 bases between the germline ends. The CDR3 consists of 13 residues. Germline CDR1 and CDR2: LNHNV and YYDKDF (reference sequence). The CDR3 reads CATSNSAKGGYTF. Written as DNA, the CDR3 is TGTGCCACCAGCAACTCGGCGAAAGGTGGCTACACCTTC. Using reference TRBV15 and TRBJ1-2 for the parts outside the CDR3, the full variable domain is DAMVIQNPRYQVTQFGKPVTLSCSQTLNHNVMYWYQQKSSQAPKLLFHYYDKDFNNEADTPDNFQSRRPNTSFCFLDIRSPGLGDTAMYLCATSNSAKGGYTFGSGTRLTVV.

This clonotype was seen more than once but under ten times. This chain links TRBV13 with TRBJ2-7; 8 nucleotides line up with TRBD1. This CDR3 is 15 amino acids long. Germline V lookup: CDR1 PRHDT, CDR2 FYEKMQ (reference sequence). With 5 bases clipped from V and 1 base from J, the junction kept 7 bases outside the gene matches. The CDR3, as DNA: TGTGCCAGCAGCGCCCGGGACAGGCTATCCTACGAGCAGTACTTC. It translates to CASSARDRLSYEQYF.

As to this clonotype: This may stem from a read error, because a much larger clone lies one nucleotide away. This chain connects TRBV12-5 to TRBJ2-5; TRBD2 matches at 8 bases. The germline V gene has CDR1 LGHNT and CDR2 FRNRAP. The CDR3 extends over 15 amino acids. Trimming removed 3 bases from V and 11 bases from J; junction bases left unmatched: 14. The CDR3: CASGFGTRGHNEQYF. The CDR3 region has the DNA TGTGCTAGTGGTTTCGGGACTAGAGGACACAATGAGCAGTACTTC. Drawing the rest from reference TRBV12-5 and TRBJ2-5, the complete variable domain is DARVTQTPRHKVTEMGQEVTMRCQPILGHNTVFWYRQTMMQGLELLAYFRNRAPLDDSGMPKDRFSAEMPDATLATLKIQPSEPRDSAVYFCASGFGTRGHNEQYFGPGTRLLVL.

This clonotype showed up just a few times. V usage is TRBV13 and J usage is TRBJ2-1; D may match TRBD1 or TRBD2 (6 bases each). CDR1 is PRHDT and CDR2 is FYEKMQ in the germline V gene (reference sequence). V lost 5 bases and J lost 1, with 18 bases in between. This CDR3 is built from 17 residues. CDR3 coding DNA: TGTGCCAGCAGCCTAAGACGGGGGCGCGGATCCTACAATGAGCAGTTCTTC. Encoded protein: CASSLRRGRGSYNEQFF. The full variable domain, rest sourced from reference TRBV13 and TRBJ2-1, is AAGVIQSPRHLIKEKRETATLKCYPIPRHDTVYWYQQGPGQDPQFLISFYEKMQSDKGSIPDRFSAQQFSDYHSELNMSSLELGDSALYFCASSLRRGRGSYNEQFFGPGTRLTVL.

CDR3: CASSQLGTGEAFF. CDR3 bases: TGTGCCAGCAGCCAACTCGGGACAGGTGAAGCTTTCTTT. The chain has TRBV3-1 and TRBJ1-1; 8 nucleotides agree with TRBD1. Germline loops: CDR1 LGHDT, CDR2 YNNKEL (reference sequence). V was pared by 2 bases and J by 7 bases, with 3 bases of the junction left unmatched. The CDR3 totals 13 residues.

This CDR3 is CASSLSGVGRDEQFF. The CDR3 nucleotides are TGTGCCAGCAGCTTATCGGGAGTAGGGAGAGATGAGCAGTTCTTC. This chain uses TRBV7-2 with TRBJ2-1; perhaps TRBD2 as D (6 bases). Trimming cost V 2 bases and J 8 bases, with 16 bases left between them. The germline V gene has CDR1 SGHTA and CDR2 FQGNSA. The CDR3 contains 15 residues. The entire variable domain, with the rest obtained from reference TRBV7-2 and TRBJ2-1, is as follows: GAGVSQSPSNKVTEKGKDVELRCDPISGHTALYWYRQSLGQGLEFLIYFQGNSAPDKSGLPSDRFSAERTGGSVSTLTIQRTQQEDSAVYLCASSLSGVGRDEQFFGPGTRLTVL.

V usage is TRBV6-5 and J usage is TRBJ1-6, with 9 bases fitting TRBD1. Germline lookup yields CDR1 MNHEY and CDR2 SVGAGI. The trim removed 4 bases at V and 10 bases at J, leaving 5 bases unmatched. The CDR3 contains 14 residues. The CDR3 is CASSSRQGESPLHF. The CDR3 DNA reads TGTGCCAGCAGTTCCAGACAGGGGGAATCACCCCTCCACTTT.

The chain joins TRBV18 to TRBJ1-1; 10 nucleotides line up with TRBD1. J was trimmed by 4 bases and V by 5 bases; bases with no gene match: 7. The CDR3 sequence is 15 residues long. The germline CDR1 and CDR2 sequences are KGHSH and LQKENI. The CDR3 nucleotides are TGTGCCAGCTCAAGTGGACAGGGGGGAGGCACTGAAGCTTTCTTT. Translating gives CASSSGQGGGTEAFF.

Note on this clonotype: One end of the junction is discordant with germline, which a read error may explain. The chain couples TRBV7-7 to TRBJ2-1; the match to TRBD1 covers 8 bases. Germline V gene data show CDR1 as SSHAT and CDR2 as FNYEAQ (reference sequence). The CDR3 runs to 15 residues. CDR3 amino acids: CASSFTQGVDNEQFF. The DNA for the CDR3 is TGTGCTAGCAGCTTTACACAGGGGGTGGACAATGAGCAGTTCTTC.

The V and J genes are TRBV20-1 and TRBJ2-2; the D gene is possibly TRBD2 (6 bases). The CDR3 length is 14 residues. Germline CDR1 and CDR2: DFQATT and SNEGSKA (reference sequence). Between the trimmed V and J ends, which lost 6 bases and 4 bases, there was a span of 15 bases. As DNA, the CDR3 is TGCAGTGCCCCCTCAGCGGGTAGCACCGGGGAGCTGTTTTTT. This gives the protein CSAPSAGSTGELFF.

This chain uses TRBV20-1 with TRBJ2-1; 15 bases are shared with TRBD2. V lost 5 bases and J lost 8; bases outside the gene matches: 10. There are 16 residues in the CDR3. CDR1 is DFQATT, CDR2 SNEGSKA, per germline (reference sequence). CDR3 loop: CSAAGGTSGRNDEQFF. The CDR3 coding sequence is TGCAGTGCTGCCGGAGGGACTAGCGGGAGGAACGATGAGCAGTTCTTC.

The chain is built from TRBV5-1 and TRBJ2-7; D might be TRBD2 (5 bases). Trimming stripped 5 bases from V and 1 base from J, with 13 bases between. This CDR3 is 14 amino acids long. Germline CDR1 reads SGHRS; CDR2 reads YFSETQ. The CDR3 coding sequence is TGCGCCAGCAGTCCCCGGACTCCGTCCTACGAGCAGTACTTC. Amino acid sequence: CASSPRTPSYEQYF.

The J gene is TRBJ2-1, the V gene TRBV7-8; D is perhaps TRBD1 (6 bases). The CDR3 sequence is 16 residues long. CDR1 is SGHVS and CDR2 is FQNEAQ in the germline V gene. V lost 3 bases and J 2 bases, leaving 14 bases between the germline ends. The CDR3, as DNA: TGTGCCAGCAGCTTGCAAGACAGGCCTCCCTACAATGAGCAGTTCTTC. Protein product: CASSLQDRPPYNEQFF.